This T cell receptor (beta chain) appears in the sequencing data of a study of OX40 agonist ivuxolimab in advanced cancers. As for the study more broadly: Ivuxolimab was an agonistic, fully human IgG2 monoclonal antibody directed against OX40 (CD134), a costimulatory receptor. Intravenous ivuxolimab was administered to patients every 2 weeks at six dose levels: 0.01, 0.1, 0.3, 1.5, 3 and 10 mg/kg. Three dose-escalation patients achieved partial responses, one with hepatocellular carcinoma and two with cutaneous melanoma. Peripheral TCRbeta sequencing was intended to test whether TCR sequence diversity was altered and clonal T-cell expansion was caused by ivuxolimab. Of the 50 or so patients in dose escalation, about 20 had hepatocellular carcinoma, about 15 had melanoma, 9 had renal cell carcinoma and 9 had head and neck cancer. Patients were allowed to have had prior anti-PD-1, anti-PD-L1 or anti-CTLA-4 therapy, and less than 45% of the dose-escalation patients had previously received checkpoint inhibitors. The paper reports the monotherapy dose-escalation portion (N of about 47 patients) of the phase I ivuxolimab trial. In the dose-escalation cohort, 70% to 85% of patients were male, and the mean age was about 55 years, with a range of roughly 20 to 85.

Its CDR3 holds 14 amino acids, cysteine through phenylalanine. Just CDR3 DNA is preserved here, 42 bases in frame from base 1. For CDR1 and CDR2, the germline V gene lists MNHNS and SASEGT. Trimmed from V: 5 bases; trimmed from J: 9 bases; junction bases lacking a gene match: 10. Patients with a history of autoimmune disease or receiving systemic immunosuppression were excluded from the trial. Peripheral blood for TCR sequencing was collected from all dose cohorts at baseline, on cycle 4 day 1, and on cycle 7 day 1. Samples came from an open-label, multicenter, first-in-human phase I dose-escalation trial of ivuxolimab. Adults with locally advanced or metastatic melanoma, renal cell, hepatocellular, or head and neck squamous cell carcinoma were enrolled in the trial. Before TCR sequencing, CD4+ T cells and CD8+ T cells from peripheral blood were sorted into separate populations. Genomic DNA was isolated from the sorted cells so that the TCRbeta CDR3 region could be sequenced. TCRbeta CDR3 regions were sequenced using the immunoSEQ Assay. This immuneACCESS table, as held by TCRdb, lists in-frame sequences with V and J called but not all clones. Of the missing ones, under half trace to an unresolved V gene in checked studies; the others have no known cause. The sample includes 100,000 to 150,000 clones, with 80% to 95% observed a single time. The top ten constitute under 0.85% of the sample.

Points on this clone: Its recognized antigen is unknown. There are no base qualities to consult, and no much larger clone falls within one base.

General study outcomes and caveats: In partial responders in the 0.1-3.0 mg/kg groups, normalized peripheral clonal expansion was found to be among the lowest, especially among CD8+ T cells. Which antigens the clonally expanded peripheral T cells were specific for was not determined. Low levels of normalized T-cell clonal expansion were also seen in some patients who did not respond. At doses of 0.1 to 3.0 mg/kg, clonal expansion of both CD4+ and CD8+ blood T cells was observed from baseline to week 6. After ivuxolimab, CD8+ T cells had more expanded clones than CD4+ T cells on average.

Here the sequenced sample was CD4+ or CD8+ T cells sorted from blood, taken in a trial of the OX40 agonist ivuxolimab. Recombination connected TRBV6-1 to TRBJ2-7, and 10 bases in between align with TRBD1. The source of this sequence is an adult with an advanced solid tumor such as melanoma, head and neck, liver or kidney cancer. This receptor has the CDR3 CASSPGQGPPGQYF. In nucleotide form, the sequence is TGTGCCAGCAGTCCGGGACAGGGGCCTCCGGGGCAGTACTTC.